The source of this TCR beta chain is a study of identical twins. Only a few counts were recorded for this clonotype. TCRdb reanalysed the 5' RACE reads using MiXCR and keeps one entry per CDR3 protein. The repertoire includes 450,000 or so distinct CDR3 sequences, 24% of them detected once, and roughly 3% sits in the top ten. This sample also belongs to another study, concerning T cells expressing NK-cell markers.

This receptor was obtained from a woman between 18 and 29 years old in good health. The sequenced sample consisted of CD4+ T cells sorted from blood.

This chain's CDR3 is CASSSLVYNEQFF. CDR3 sequence (DNA): TGTGCCAGCAGCTCACTAGTCTACAATGAGCAGTTCTTC. The genes are TRBV7-2 and TRBJ2-1; D perhaps matches TRBD2 (5 bases). Per germline, CDR1 SGHTA and CDR2 FQGNSA. Trimming removed 4 bases at V and 3 bases at J, with 7 bases between. The CDR3 runs 13 residues.